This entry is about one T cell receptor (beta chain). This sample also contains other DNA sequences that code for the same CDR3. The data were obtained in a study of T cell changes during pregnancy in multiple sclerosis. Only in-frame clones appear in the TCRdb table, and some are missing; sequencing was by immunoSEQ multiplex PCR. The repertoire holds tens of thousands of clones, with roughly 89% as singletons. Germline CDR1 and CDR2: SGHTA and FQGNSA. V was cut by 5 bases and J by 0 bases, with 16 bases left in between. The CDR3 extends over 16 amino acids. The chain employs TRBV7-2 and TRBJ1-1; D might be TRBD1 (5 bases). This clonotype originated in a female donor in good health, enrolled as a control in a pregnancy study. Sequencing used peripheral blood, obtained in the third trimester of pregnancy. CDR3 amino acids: CASSPALDRLNTEAFF. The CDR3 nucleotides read TGTGCCAGCAGCCCCGCCCTCGACAGATTGAACACTGAAGCTTTCTTT.